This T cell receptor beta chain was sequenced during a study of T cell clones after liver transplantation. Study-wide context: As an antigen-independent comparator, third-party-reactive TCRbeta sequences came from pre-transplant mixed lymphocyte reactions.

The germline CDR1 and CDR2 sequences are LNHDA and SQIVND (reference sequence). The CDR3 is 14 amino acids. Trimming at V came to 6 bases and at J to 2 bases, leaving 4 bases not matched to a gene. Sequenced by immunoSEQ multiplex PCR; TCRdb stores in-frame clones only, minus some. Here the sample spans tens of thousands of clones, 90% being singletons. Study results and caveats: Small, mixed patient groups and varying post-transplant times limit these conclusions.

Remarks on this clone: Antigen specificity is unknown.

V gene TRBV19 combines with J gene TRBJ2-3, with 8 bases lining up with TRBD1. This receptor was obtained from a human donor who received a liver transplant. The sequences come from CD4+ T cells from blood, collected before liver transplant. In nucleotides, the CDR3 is TGTGCCAGTAGGAGGGACAGGACCACAGATACGCAGTATTTT. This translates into CASRRDRTTDTQYF. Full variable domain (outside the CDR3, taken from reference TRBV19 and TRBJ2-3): DGGITQSPKYLFRKEGQNVTLSCEQNLNHDAMYWYRQDPGQGLRLIYYSQIVNDFQKGDIAEGYSVSREKKESFPLTVTSAQKNPTAFYLCASRRDRTTDTQYFGPGTRLTVL.